This is a list of T cell receptor beta chains from one sample in a study of cytomegalovirus exposure and HLA in healthy donors. The data were produced by immunoSEQ multiplex PCR, yet TCRdb's version contains in-frame clones alone and is incomplete. The sample lists some 190,000 clones, more than 70% occurring once. Source material: PBMCs. The receptors were sampled from a woman between 18 and 30 years old in good health and CMV-seronegative. CDR3s include the opening cysteine and the closing phenylalanine or tryptophan. A D gene is named only where the DNA matches it firmly. Clone size appears in some rows only: once, few, many, or a class for an expanded clone.

d_call j_call clone_size v_call cdr3_aa cdr3_nt
TRBD2 TRBJ2-7 NA TRBV15 CATSKAWGLEDGEQYF TGTGCCACCAGCAAGGCCTGGGGACTAGAGGACGGCGAGCAGTACTTC
TRBD1 TRBJ1-4 NA TRBV9 CASSVAGQGNEKLFF TGTGCCAGCAGCGTGGCGGGACAGGGTAATGAAAAACTGTTTTTT
TRBD2 TRBJ2-2 NA TRBV6-1 CAGRLAVNTGELFF TGTGCCGGCCGACTAGCGGTGAACACCGGGGAGCTGTTTTTT
TRBD1 TRBJ1-2 NA TRBV6-4 CASSDSPDRAQNYGYTF TGTGCCAGCAGTGACTCCCCAGACAGGGCCCAAAACTATGGCTACACCTTC
NA TRBJ2-3 NA TRBV6-6 CASSTQGGVDTQYF TGTGCCAGCAGTACTCAAGGGGGGGTAGATACGCAGTATTTT
NA TRBJ1-1 NA TRBV5-1 CATGLSNTEAFF TGCGCAACGGGACTCTCGAACACTGAAGCTTTCTTT
TRBD2 TRBJ2-7 NA TRBV2 CASRESGSSYEQYF TGTGCCAGCAGAGAAAGCGGGAGTAGTTACGAGCAGTACTTC
NA TRBJ1-2 NA TRBV2 CASITFRGNYGYTF TGTGCCAGTATAACCTTCAGGGGTAACTATGGCTACACCTTC
NA TRBJ2-5 NA TRBV19 CASSTYLQETQYF TGTGCCAGTTCGACATATCTTCAAGAGACCCAGTACTTC
TRBD2 TRBJ2-1 NA TRBV2 CASSEDKLAGSSYNEQFF TGTGCCAGCAGTGAAGATAAACTAGCGGGAAGCTCCTACAATGAGCAGTTCTTC
TRBD2 TRBJ2-5 NA TRBV6-1 CASSTGRRETQYF TGTGCCAGCAGTACCGGGAGGCGGGAGACCCAGTACTTC
NA TRBJ1-5 NA TRBV11-2 CASSLKQHQPQHF TGTGCCAGCAGCTTAAAACAGCATCAGCCCCAGCATTTT
TRBD1 TRBJ2-1 few TRBV5-4 CASSARDRFYNEQFF TGTGCCAGCAGCGCCCGGGACAGGTTCTACAATGAGCAGTTCTTC
TRBD2 TRBJ2-1 NA TRBV6-4 CASETSGRYNEQFF TGTGCCAGCGAAACTAGCGGGAGATACAATGAGCAGTTCTTC
TRBD1 TRBJ2-3 few TRBV29-1 CSVGQGGTTDTQYF TGCAGCGTGGGACAGGGAGGGACCACAGATACGCAGTATTTT
NA TRBJ1-1 NA TRBV11-2 CASSFSTGVNTEAFF TGTGCCAGCAGCTTTTCCACAGGAGTGAACACTGAAGCTTTCTTT
TRBD2 TRBJ2-5 NA TRBV5-4 CASSPSSGGAWKTQYF TGTGCCAGCAGCCCCTCTAGCGGGGGGGCGTGGAAGACCCAGTACTTC
TRBD1 TRBJ1-1 NA TRBV15 CATSDRDRVGAFF TGTGCCACCAGCGACCGGGACAGGGTAGGGGCTTTCTTT
NA TRBJ1-2 NA TRBV6-5 CASGIGTPYTYGYTF TGTGCCAGCGGAATCGGGACACCATATACCTATGGCTACACCTTC
TRBD1 TRBJ1-1 NA TRBV30 CAWSSTRQGLGFF TGTGCCTGGAGTTCGACAAGACAGGGTCTGGGTTTCTTT
NA TRBJ2-7 many TRBV5-6 CASSLKGGSYEQYF TGTGCCAGCAGCTTGAAGGGGGGGAGCTACGAGCAGTACTTC
TRBD2 TRBJ2-2 few TRBV11-3 CASSSSGTNTGELFF TGTGCCAGCAGCTCTAGCGGTACTAACACCGGGGAGCTGTTTTTT
NA TRBJ2-1 once TRBV6-5 CASSYGTGLSFEQFF TGTGCCAGCAGTTACGGAACGGGACTTTCTTTCGAGCAGTTCTTC
TRBD2 TRBJ2-3 NA TRBV5-6 CASRLAGGDTQYF TGTGCCAGCAGACTAGCGGGAGGGGATACGCAGTATTTT
NA TRBJ2-2 NA TRBV9 CASSVASGQSGELFF TGTGCCAGCAGCGTAGCGTCTGGGCAGTCCGGGGAGCTGTTTTTT
TRBD2 TRBJ2-7 NA TRBV14 CASSQGLGFYEQYF TGTGCCAGCAGCCAGGGACTAGGTTTTTACGAGCAGTACTTC
TRBD1 TRBJ1-2 NA TRBV29-1 CSVRPSWGGQGVADYGYTF TGCAGCGTCCGCCCTTCATGGGGGGGACAGGGGGTTGCGGACTATGGCTACACCTTC
TRBD1 TRBJ2-2 NA TRBV19 CASSIDPLTGVRTGELFF TGTGCCAGTAGTATAGATCCCTTAACAGGGGTGAGAACCGGGGAGCTGTTTTTT
NA TRBJ2-7 NA TRBV4-1 CASSQEEGYEQYF TGCGCCAGCAGCCAAGAGGAGGGGTACGAGCAGTACTTC
TRBD2 TRBJ2-1 NA TRBV13 CASAGGGEGYNEQFF TGTGCCTCCGCGGGCGGGGGGGAAGGCTACAATGAGCAGTTCTTC
TRBD1 TRBJ1-2 NA TRBV5-4 CASSIPEQGALGGYTF TGTGCCAGCAGCATCCCCGAACAGGGGGCGTTGGGTGGCTACACCTTC
TRBD1 TRBJ1-1 NA TRBV2 CASRDRGAEAFF TGTGCCTCAAGGGACAGGGGTGCTGAAGCTTTCTTT
NA TRBJ1-2 NA TRBV5-1 CASSPEQNYGYTF TGCGCCAGCAGCCCAGAACAAAACTATGGCTACACCTTC
TRBD1 TRBJ2-7 once TRBV6-5 CASSSHGTGYEQYF TGTGCCAGCAGTTCCCATGGGACAGGATACGAGCAGTACTTC
TRBD2 TRBJ2-1 NA TRBV7-2 CASSSRRTSSYNEQFF TGTGCCAGCAGCTCTCGTAGGACTAGCTCCTACAATGAGCAGTTCTTC
NA TRBJ1-2 NA TRBV12-1 CASSLGTPKLPNYGYTF TGTGCCAGCAGCCTCGGGACACCCAAATTACCTAACTATGGCTACACCTTC
TRBD2 TRBJ2-5 NA TRBV27 CASSYQIRLAGGSQETQYF TGTGCCAGCAGTTACCAAATCAGACTAGCGGGAGGGAGCCAAGAGACCCAGTACTTC
TRBD2 TRBJ2-3 NA TRBV7-2 CASSYGLAGGRLFTDTQYF TGTGCCAGCAGCTATGGACTAGCGGGGGGCCGACTGTTCACAGATACGCAGTATTTT
TRBD1 TRBJ2-1 NA TRBV6-1 CASSQRQGAYNEQFF TGTGCCAGCAGCCAAAGACAGGGGGCCTACAATGAGCAGTTCTTC
NA TRBJ2-1 NA TRBV6-6 CASSPRAGSYNEQFF TGTGCCAGCAGTCCCCGAGCCGGCTCCTACAATGAGCAGTTCTTC
NA TRBJ1-2 NA TRBV6-1 CASSASTSGAYGYTF TGTGCCAGCAGTGCGAGTACCTCAGGTGCCTATGGCTACACCTTC
NA TRBJ1-5 NA TRBV4-2 CASSQVGQSRNQPQHF TGTGCCAGCAGCCAAGTGGGACAAAGTCGCAATCAGCCCCAGCATTTT
TRBD2 TRBJ2-3 NA TRBV19 CASSIPLGGGADTQYF TGTGCCAGTAGTATACCCCTTGGCGGGGGGGCAGATACGCAGTATTTT
NA TRBJ1-1 NA TRBV19 CASSILGANEAFF TGTGCCAGTAGTATACTAGGTGCTAACGAAGCTTTCTTT
NA TRBJ1-2 NA TRBV6-5 CASTTSAGLVGYTF TGTGCCAGCACCACTTCTGCAGGGTTGGTTGGCTACACCTTC
NA TRBJ2-3 NA TRBV6-1 CASSDTGWADTQYF TGTGCCAGCAGTGACACAGGGTGGGCAGATACGCAGTATTTT
TRBD2 TRBJ2-7 NA TRBV6-1 CASRLAGGREQYF TGTGCCAGCAGGCTAGCGGGGGGGAGAGAGCAGTACTTC
NA TRBJ2-5 NA TRBV14 CASSPGGTATQYF TGTGCCAGCAGCCCCGGAGGGACGGCGACCCAGTACTTC
NA TRBJ2-7 once TRBV7-9 CASSNSATYEQYF TGTGCCAGCAGTAACAGTGCCACCTACGAGCAGTACTTC
NA TRBJ1-2 few TRBV19 CASSKLFGYTF TGTGCCAGTAGTAAACTATTTGGCTACACCTTC
NA TRBJ1-1 NA TRBV2 CASIVFGGPEAFF TGTGCCAGCATTGTTTTTGGAGGTCCTGAAGCTTTCTTT
NA TRBJ2-2 NA TRBV7-9 CASSLMGGNTGELFF TGTGCCAGCAGCTTAATGGGGGGTAACACCGGGGAGCTGTTTTTT
NA TRBJ1-2 many TRBV10-1 CASSATREGYGYTF TGCGCCAGCAGTGCCACCAGGGAGGGATATGGCTACACCTTC
TRBD2 TRBJ2-7 NA TRBV4-2 CASSQDIGLDTTYEQYF TGTGCCAGCAGCCAAGATATTGGACTAGACACTACCTACGAGCAGTACTTC